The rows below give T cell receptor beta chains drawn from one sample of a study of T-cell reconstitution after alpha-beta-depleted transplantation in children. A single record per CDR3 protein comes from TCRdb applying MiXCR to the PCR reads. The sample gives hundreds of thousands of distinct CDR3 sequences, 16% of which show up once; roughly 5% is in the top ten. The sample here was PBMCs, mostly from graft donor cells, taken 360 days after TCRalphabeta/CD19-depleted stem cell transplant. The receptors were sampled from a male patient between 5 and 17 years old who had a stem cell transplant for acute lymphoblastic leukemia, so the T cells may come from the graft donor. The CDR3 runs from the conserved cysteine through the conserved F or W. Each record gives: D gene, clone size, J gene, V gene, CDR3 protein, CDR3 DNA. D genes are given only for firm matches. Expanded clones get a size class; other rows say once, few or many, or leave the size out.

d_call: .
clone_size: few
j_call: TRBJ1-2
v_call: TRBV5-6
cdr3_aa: CASRGIKPSKLSGYTF
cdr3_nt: TGTGCCAGCAGGGGAATAAAGCCGTCCAAGTTATCTGGCTACACCTTC

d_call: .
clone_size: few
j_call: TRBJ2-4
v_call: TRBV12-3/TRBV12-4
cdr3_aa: CASSPWGRVAKNIQYF
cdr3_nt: TGTGCCAGCAGTCCCTGGGGCAGGGTAGCCAAAAACATTCAGTACTTC

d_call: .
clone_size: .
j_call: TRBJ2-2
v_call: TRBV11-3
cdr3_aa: CASSTWRTGELFF
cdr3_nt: TGTGCCAGCAGCACTTGGCGTACCGGGGAGCTGTTTTTT

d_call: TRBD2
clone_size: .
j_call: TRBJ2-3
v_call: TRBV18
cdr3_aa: CASSPISSGVTDTQYF
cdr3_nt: TGTGCCAGCTCACCGATCTCTAGCGGGGTCACAGATACGCAGTATTTT

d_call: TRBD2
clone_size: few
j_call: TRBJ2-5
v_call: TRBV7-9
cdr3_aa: CATPAWREGRETQYF
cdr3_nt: TGTGCCACCCCCGCATGGCGGGAGGGCCGGGAGACCCAGTACTTC

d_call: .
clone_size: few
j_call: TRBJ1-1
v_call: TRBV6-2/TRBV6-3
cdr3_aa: CASSYPAGVIGAFF
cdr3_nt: TGTGCCAGCAGTTACCCGGCAGGGGTTATTGGCGCTTTCTTT

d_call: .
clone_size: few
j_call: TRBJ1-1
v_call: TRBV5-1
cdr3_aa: CASSLELRTEAFF
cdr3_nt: TGCGCCAGCAGCTTGGAGTTGAGGACTGAAGCTTTCTTT

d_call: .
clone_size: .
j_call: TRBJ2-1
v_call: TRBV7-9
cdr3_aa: CASSPSLGGTGKDEQFF
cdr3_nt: TGTGCCAGCAGCCCGAGTTTGGGGGGGACAGGCAAAGATGAGCAGTTCTTC

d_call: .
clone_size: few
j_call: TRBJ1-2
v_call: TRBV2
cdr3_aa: CASSLRGKGPGKYGYTF
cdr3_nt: TGTGCCAGCAGCCTCAGGGGCAAAGGGCCGGGGAAGTATGGCTACACCTTC

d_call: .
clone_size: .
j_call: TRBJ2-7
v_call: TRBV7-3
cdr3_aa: CASSSGQSGEQYF
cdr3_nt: TGTGCCAGCAGCTCGGGTCAGTCTGGCGAGCAGTACTTC

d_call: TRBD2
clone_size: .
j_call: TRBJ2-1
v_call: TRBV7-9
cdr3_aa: CASSLARQRDIYNEQFF
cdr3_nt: TGTGCCAGCAGCTTAGCGCGGCAGCGGGATATCTACAATGAGCAGTTCTTC

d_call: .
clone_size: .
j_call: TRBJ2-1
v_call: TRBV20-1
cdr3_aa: CSAGPQNYNEQFF
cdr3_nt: TGCAGTGCCGGACCTCAAAACTACAATGAGCAGTTCTTC

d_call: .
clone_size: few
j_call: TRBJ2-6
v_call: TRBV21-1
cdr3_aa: CASSITDRTGANVLTF
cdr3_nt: TGTGCCAGCAGCATTACAGACCGTACCGGGGCCAACGTCCTGACTTTC

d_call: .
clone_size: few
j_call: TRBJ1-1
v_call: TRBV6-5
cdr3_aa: CASSYGFTGSAEAFF
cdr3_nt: TGTGCCAGCAGTTACGGATTTACAGGGTCGGCTGAAGCTTTCTTT

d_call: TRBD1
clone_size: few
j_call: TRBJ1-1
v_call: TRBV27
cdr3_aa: CASSLWAGGAAFF
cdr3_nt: TGTGCCAGCAGTTTATGGGCAGGGGGGGCGGCTTTCTTT

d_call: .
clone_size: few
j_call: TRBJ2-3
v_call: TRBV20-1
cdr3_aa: CSASGGQGSDTQYF
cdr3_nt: TGCAGTGCTAGTGGGGGGCAGGGTTCAGATACGCAGTATTTT

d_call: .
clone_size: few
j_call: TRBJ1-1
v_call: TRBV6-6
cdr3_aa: CASSWDVEAFF
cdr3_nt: TGTGCCAGCAGTTGGGACGTAGAAGCTTTCTTT

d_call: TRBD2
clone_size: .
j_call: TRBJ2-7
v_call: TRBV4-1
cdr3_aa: CASSQDVWGGSKYEQYF
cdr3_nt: TGCGCCAGCAGCCAAGATGTCTGGGGCGGGAGTAAATACGAGCAGTACTTC

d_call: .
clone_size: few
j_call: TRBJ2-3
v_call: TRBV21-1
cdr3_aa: CASSKGYSGSADTQYF
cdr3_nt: TGTGCCAGCAGCAAAGGGTATAGCGGGAGCGCAGATACGCAGTATTTT

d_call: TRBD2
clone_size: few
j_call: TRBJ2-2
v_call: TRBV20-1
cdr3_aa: CSASGWTSGLNTGELFF
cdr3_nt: TGCAGTGCCTCCGGTTGGACTAGCGGACTAAACACCGGGGAGCTGTTTTTT

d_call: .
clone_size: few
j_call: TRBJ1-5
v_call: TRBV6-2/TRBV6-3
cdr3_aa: CASRDLTGWQPQHF
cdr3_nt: TGTGCCAGCAGAGACCTGACAGGTTGGCAGCCCCAGCATTTT

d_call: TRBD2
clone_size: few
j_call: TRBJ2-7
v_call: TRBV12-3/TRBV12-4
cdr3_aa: CASSYGTTYYEQYF
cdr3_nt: TGTGCCAGCAGTTACGGGACTACCTACTACGAGCAGTACTTC